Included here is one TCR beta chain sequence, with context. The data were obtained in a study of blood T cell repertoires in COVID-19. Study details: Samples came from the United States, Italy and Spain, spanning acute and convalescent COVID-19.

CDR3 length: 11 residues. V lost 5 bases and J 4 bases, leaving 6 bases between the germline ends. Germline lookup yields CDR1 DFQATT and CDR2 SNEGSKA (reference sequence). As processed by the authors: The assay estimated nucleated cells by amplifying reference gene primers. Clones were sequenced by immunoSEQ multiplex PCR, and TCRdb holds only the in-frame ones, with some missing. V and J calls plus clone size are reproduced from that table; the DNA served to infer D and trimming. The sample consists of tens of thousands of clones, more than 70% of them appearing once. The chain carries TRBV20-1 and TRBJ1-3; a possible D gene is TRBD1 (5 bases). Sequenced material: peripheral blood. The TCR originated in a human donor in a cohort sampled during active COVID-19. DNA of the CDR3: TGCAGTGCTGGGGCAGGAAACACCATATATTTT. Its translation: CSAGAGNTIYF.